This T cell receptor (beta chain) was profiled in a study of T cells in Graves' hyperthyroidism and ophthalmopathy. Study-wide results and caveats: Ophthalmopathy was separated from stable hyperthyroidism by a 13 V-J model.

This clonotype has a handful of counts. Its antigen is undetermined. RNA transcripts served as the template for amplifying TCR beta CDR3 regions. First-round RT-PCR with HTBI primers amplified the TCR CDR3 region. TCRdb called the multiplex PCR reads again in MiXCR, with one record for every CDR3 protein. The sample carries about 480,000 distinct CDR3 sequences, approximately 24% recorded once. PBMCs were sourced from more than 9 ml fresh peripheral blood. Per germline, CDR1 MNHEY and CDR2 SVGEGT. CDR3 size: 15 residues. Losses at the gene ends were 2 bases for V and 4 bases for J; bases not matched to a gene: 4.

This receptor was identified in a woman in her twenties or thirties with Graves' ophthalmopathy. Sequenced input: blood. The chain employs TRBV6-2 or TRBV6-3 and TRBJ1-2; TRBD1 aligns across 10 bases. The CDR3 protein is CASSYPDRGIYGYTF. Written as DNA, the CDR3 is TGTGCCAGCAGTTACCCGGACAGGGGGATCTATGGCTACACCTTC.